These T cell receptor beta chains were read from a single sample in a study of tumor and adjacent non-tumor tissue in lung cancer. TCRdb processed the multiplex PCR reads anew with MiXCR; each CDR3 protein has one entry. The data contain 65,000 to 75,000 distinct CDR3 sequences, 55% to 85% of them seen just once; the ten biggest clones take up 25% to 30%. The material sequenced was lung tumor tissue. These receptors originate from a man between 60 and 75 years old with non-small cell lung cancer. Each CDR3 is given with its conserved first and last residue. Each record gives: clone size, V gene, CDR3 length, J gene, D gene, CDR3 protein, CDR3 DNA. The D gene is left open where the match is weak. Not all rows give a size; the values are once, few, many and, for expanded clones, a class.

>once|TRBV6-1|14|TRBJ2-1|TRBD1
CASSGTGELDEKFF
TGTGCCAGCAGTGGGACAGGGGAATTGGATGAGAAGTTCTTC
>-|TRBV20-1|16|TRBJ2-2|TRBD2
CSATLPGGPETRELFF
TGCAGTGCTACTTTACCGGGAGGGCCGGAGACAAGGGAGCTGTTTTTT
>few|TRBV7-9|13|TRBJ2-1|TRBD1
CANSLGQGTEQFF
TGTGCCAACAGCCTGGGACAGGGAACTGAGCAGTTCTTC
>-|TRBV20-1|13|TRBJ1-2|-
CSARTRANHGYTF
TGCAGTGCTAGAACAAGGGCTAACCATGGCTATACCTTC
>-|TRBV20-1|14|TRBJ2-7|TRBD1
CSVHKVATGGEQYF
TGCAGTGTCCACAAAGTCGCTACAGGGGGCGAGCAGTACTTC
>-|TRBV6-1|15|TRBJ2-7|-
CAIRAHGAGSYKQYF
TGTGCCATCAGGGCCCACGGGGCAGGCAGCTACAAGCAGTACTTC
>-|TRBV5-1|14|TRBJ1-2|-
CASSLLWDLYGYTF
TGCGCCAGCAGCTTGTTGTGGGACCTCTATGGCTACACCTTC
>once|TRBV6-5|15|TRBJ2-7|TRBD2
CPSSQSWRETAEQYF
TGTCCCAGCAGTCAATCGTGGCGGGAGACGGCCGAGCAGTACTTC
>-|TRBV20-1|15|TRBJ1-5|TRBD1
CSAILTGGLLKKQHF
TGCAGTGCTATACTGACAGGGGGCCTCCTTAAGAAACAGCATTTT
>-|TRBV28|12|TRBJ2-7|-
CAMVLEAYEQYF
TGTGCCATGGTGTTAGAAGCTTACGAGCAGTATTTC
>-|TRBV29-1|12|TRBJ1-5|-
CSVGDWHEPQHF
TGCAGCGTCGGGGACTGGCATGAGCCCCAACATTTT
>-|TRBV20-1|11|TRBJ1-5|-
CSASAELAPHF
TGCAGTGCTAGTGCGGAATTGGCCCCGCACTTT
>once|TRBV5-5|14|TRBJ2-2|-
CASGKNQNTGELFF
TGTGCCAGCGGCAAGAACCAGAACACAGGGGAGCTGTTTTTT
>-|TRBV29-1|18|TRBJ2-4|-
CSVETPGPRAQTKNIQYF
TGCAGCGTGGAAACGCCGGGACCCCGGGCCCAAACCAAAAACATTCAGTACTTC
>medium-sized|TRBV10-3|16|TRBJ2-1|-
CAISESMAGAYNEQFF
TGTGCCATCAGTGAGTCGATGGCGGGGGCATACAATGAGCAGTTCTTC
>-|TRBV20-1|16|TRBJ2-1|-
CSARNRVLPGYDGQFF
TGCAGTGCTAGAAATCGCGTCTTACCCGGGTACGATGGGCAGTTCTTC
>many|TRBV20-1|17|TRBJ2-1|TRBD2
CSARPPSGRQSYNEQFF
TGCAGTGCTAGACCCCCTTCCGGGAGGCAATCCTACAATGAGCAGTTCTTC
>-|TRBV6-5|14|TRBJ2-7|-
CTGSRPDRPYEQYF
TGTACCGGCAGTCGACCGGACAGACCCTACGAGCAGTATTTC
>-|TRBV12-3/TRBV12-4|18|TRBJ2-1|TRBD2
CASTFRTSGRSYGNKQFF
TGTGCAAGCACTTTCAGGACTAGCGGTCGGAGTTACGGCAATAAGCAGTTCTTC
>medium-sized|TRBV6-7|12|TRBJ1-3|-
CASRLSRNTIYF
TGTGCCAGCAGACTGAGCCGGAACACCATATATTTT
>many|TRBV20-1|14|TRBJ2-7|-
CSASRSGGKYEQYF
TGCAGTGCTAGCCGTTCGGGGGGCAAGTACGAGCAGTACTTC
>-|TRBV12-3/TRBV12-4|16|TRBJ1-1|TRBD1
CARSLRTDRQGTEAFF
TGTGCCAGGAGCCTAAGAACCGACAGACAGGGCACTGAAGCTTTCTTT
>-|TRBV25-1|12|TRBJ1-3|-
CASRSAGNAIYF
TGTGCCAGTAGGTCCGCTGGAAACGCCATATATTTT
>few|TRBV29-1|16|TRBJ2-5|TRBD2
CSVAGIAGELGEKQYF
TGCAGCGTAGCGGGAATAGCGGGAGAATTAGGTGAGAAACAGTACTTC
>-|TRBV20-1|18|TRBJ2-1|-
CSASDGSAGGIFYNEQFF
TGCAGTGCTAGTGATGGTTCCGCAGGAGGGATCTTCTACAATGAGCAGTTCTTC
>-|TRBV10-1|15|TRBJ2-1|TRBD2
CARSFSGSSYNERFF
TGCGCCAGAAGTTTTAGCGGGAGCTCCTACAATGAGCGGTTCTTC
>-|TRBV28|13|TRBJ2-3|-
CASTSSGIDMQYF
TGTGCCAGCACCTCCTCCGGCATAGATATGCAGTATTTT
>-|TRBV2|12|TRBJ2-5|-
CASSRGAEAQYF
TGTGCCAGCAGTAGGGGTGCAGAGGCCCAGTACTTC
>-|TRBV20-1|13|TRBJ1-4|-
CTAKAASNEKMFF
TGCACTGCTAAGGCGGCCTCTAATGAAAAAATGTTTTTT
>large|TRBV20-1|16|TRBJ2-1|TRBD2
CSARDRAGLATNEQFF
TGCAGTGCTAGAGATCGGGCGGGACTAGCCACCAATGAGCAGTTCTTC
>-|TRBV20-1|12|TRBJ1-4|TRBD1
CSARQGAENPFF
TGCAGTGCTAGACAGGGGGCTGAAAACCCGTTTTTT
>-|TRBV29-1|19|TRBJ2-1|-
CSGWGGRGSPPSRVNEQFF
TGCAGCGGCTGGGGGGGGCGCGGGAGCCCGCCATCGAGGGTCAATGAGCAGTTCTTC
>-|TRBV12-3/TRBV12-4|13|TRBJ2-7|-
CVRNQNILDEQYF
TGTGTCAGGAACCAGAATATTCTGGACGAGCAGTACTTC
>-|TRBV29-1|14|TRBJ2-2|TRBD2
CSVNGLAGGGELFF
TGCAGCGTTAACGGCCTAGCGGGCGGCGGGGAGCTGTTTTTT
>-|TRBV6-1|15|TRBJ2-1|-
CASSAMDLSYNEQFF
TGTGCCAGCAGTGCCATGGACCTTTCCTACAATGAGCAGTTCTTC
>-|TRBV20-1|16|TRBJ2-1|-
CSVRGQLALHRNEQLF
TGCAGTGTTAGAGGACAACTAGCTCTTCATAGGAATGAGCAGCTCTTC
>medium-sized|TRBV6-1|13|TRBJ2-3|-
CASSEGLRDTQYF
TGTGCCAGCAGTGAAGGGTTGAGGGATACGCAGTATTTT